The 21 T cell receptor beta chains listed next were all sequenced from one sample in a study of PD-1 blockade in classical Hodgkin lymphoma. Sample time point: cycle 4 day 1 (C4D1), after 5 to 7 weeks of nivolumab. Each patient experienced a relapse that followed autologous stem cell transplantation, and brentuximab vedotin exposure varied. Thawed PBMCs yielded CD4+ T cells through magnetic negative selection. Profiling relied on immunoSEQ multiplex PCR, and the TCRdb table lists in-frame clones only, not all of them. Of 25,000 to 35,000 clones listed, 70% to 90% were seen once; the top ten hold roughly 0.44%. The sequencing here drew on CD4+ T cells from blood, taken before the fourth cycle of nivolumab. Receptors originate from a human donor with classical Hodgkin lymphoma.

In this sample, this clone turned up once. The CDR3 DNA reads as TGTGCCAGCAGTCGTAGCGGGGGAGGCGGGGAGCTGTTTTTT. This translates into CASSRSGGGGELFF. This rearrangement joins TRBV5-4 to TRBJ2-2, with 9 bases identical to TRBD2. Germline V gene sequence: CDR1 SGHNT, CDR2 YYREEE (reference sequence). The CDR3 loop spans 14 amino acids. After removal of 5 bases from V and 7 bases from J, the junction contained 6 bases not matched to a gene.

This clone appeared a few times. The gene calls are TRBV5-1 and TRBJ2-7; tentatively, D is TRBD1 or TRBD2 (5 bases each). The V gene's germline CDR1 is SGHRS and CDR2 YFSETQ. Trimming removed 0 bases from V and 13 bases from J, with 14 bases in between. The CDR3 is made up of 12 amino acids. The CDR3: CASSLEGLGEYF. CDR3 coding DNA: TGCGCCAGCAGCTTGGAAGGTTTGGGGGAATACTTC.

This sequence joins TRBV4-1 and TRBJ2-5; D gene ambiguous. From germline, CDR1 is MGHRA and CDR2 YSYEKL. V lost 3 bases and J 5 bases, leaving 4 bases between the germline ends. This CDR3 is built from 11 residues. The CDR3 spells CASSHEETQYF. In DNA, the CDR3 is TGCGCCAGCAGCCATGAGGAGACCCAGTACTTC.

The chain employs TRBV18 and TRBJ1-1; D call uncertain. The CDR3 sequence is 12 residues long. The V end was cut by 8 bases, the J end by 0 bases, with 7 bases between. CDR1 is KGHSH, CDR2 LQKENI, per germline. CDR3 amino acids: CASGRVNTEAFF. CDR3 DNA: TGTGCCAGCGGGCGGGTGAACACTGAAGCTTTCTTT.

The V call is TRBV7-6, the J call TRBJ2-3, with D perhaps matching TRBD2 (6 bases). Germline-derived CDR1 and CDR2 are SGHVS and FNYEAQ. The V and J ends lost 1 base and 1 base respectively, with 12 bases between them. This CDR3 has 16 amino acids. In DNA, the CDR3 is TGTGCCAGCAGCTTAGATTTCCCGGGGGGCACAGATACGCAGTATTTT. This gives the protein CASSLDFPGGTDTQYF.

The genes are TRBV7-2 and TRBJ2-7; 8 positions agree with TRBD1. CDR1 and CDR2 from the germline V gene are SGHTA and FQGNSA. The CDR3 spans 17 residues. With V trimmed by 1 base and J by 2 bases, 10 bases remained unmatched. The CDR3 sequence: CASSLVAGTGLTYEQYF. CDR3 DNA sequence: TGTGCCAGCAGCTTAGTAGCCGGGACAGGCCTCACCTACGAGCAGTACTTC. The full variable domain, rest sourced from reference TRBV7-2 and TRBJ2-7, is GAGVSQSPSNKVTEKGKDVELRCDPISGHTALYWYRQSLGQGLEFLIYFQGNSAPDKSGLPSDRFSAERTGGSVSTLTIQRTQQEDSAVYLCASSLVAGTGLTYEQYFGPGTRLTVT.

This clone was counted between two and nine times. The chain couples TRBV7-8 to TRBJ1-5; D call uncertain. There are 13 residues in the CDR3. Germline loops: CDR1 SGHVS, CDR2 FQNEAQ. Trimming pared 0 bases from V and 7 bases from J, leaving 7 bases between. DNA for the CDR3: TGTGCCAGCAGCTTAGCGCCTGGGCAGCCCCAGCATTTT. Translated, it gives CASSLAPGQPQHF.

In its sample, this clone was seen a few times. The chain carries TRBV6-5 and TRBJ2-7; 14 nucleotides agree with TRBD2. Germline CDR1 MNHEY, CDR2 SVGAGI. Unmatched junction bases numbered 3, after V lost 6 bases and J lost 5 bases. There are 14 residues in the CDR3. Written as DNA, the CDR3 is TGTGCCAGCAGCCGACTAGCGGGAGGGGACGAGCAGTACTTC. It codes for CASSRLAGGDEQYF.

This chain links TRBV7-2 with TRBJ2-7; D uncertain. The CDR3 has 14 residues. CDR1 and CDR2 from the germline V gene are SGHTA and FQGNSA. The V end lost 1 base, the J end lost 3 bases, and 10 bases lay between the germline ends. The CDR3 bases are TGTGCCAGCAGCTTAGGAGGCAGCGTCTACGAGCAGTACTTC. Its translation: CASSLGGSVYEQYF. The entire variable domain, with the rest obtained from reference TRBV7-2 and TRBJ2-7, is as follows: GAGVSQSPSNKVTEKGKDVELRCDPISGHTALYWYRQSLGQGLEFLIYFQGNSAPDKSGLPSDRFSAERTGGSVSTLTIQRTQQEDSAVYLCASSLGGSVYEQYFGPGTRLTVT.

This sequence joins TRBV27 and TRBJ2-1, with a weak D call TRBD1 (6 bases). Trimming took 2 bases from V and 0 from J, leaving 17 bases between them. The CDR3 consists of 18 residues. CDR1 and CDR2 (germline): MNHEY, SMNVEV (reference sequence). Here the CDR3 DNA reads TGTGCCAGCAGTTTAATACCGAGGGACAAAGACTCCTACAATGAGCAGTTCTTC. This sequence encodes CASSLIPRDKDSYNEQFF.

The chain is built from TRBV10-2 and TRBJ2-3, with 10 bases aligning to TRBD2. The CDR3 length is 18 residues. Germline V gives CDR1 WSHSY, CDR2 SAAADI. Germline trimming cut 0 bases from V and 3 bases from J; bases unmatched to any gene: 9. This CDR3 reads CASSESGWGLAYTDTQYF. DNA for the CDR3: TGCGCCAGCAGTGAGTCAGGGTGGGGACTAGCGTATACAGATACGCAGTATTTT.

This chain uses TRBV11-2 with TRBJ2-1, with 7 bases fitting TRBD2. Trimming removed 4 bases from V and 5 bases from J; junction bases left unmatched: 8. The CDR3 loop spans 15 amino acids. Germline CDR1 and CDR2: SGHAT and FQNNGV. The CDR3 DNA sequence: TGTGCCAGCAGCTCCCGGGGGGACTCAAACAATGAGCAGTTCTTC. Translated: CASSSRGDSNNEQFF.

The chain employs TRBV28 and TRBJ2-4; D unresolved. Germline-derived CDR1 and CDR2 are MDHEN and SYDVKM. The V end lost 2 bases, the J end lost 6 bases, and 8 bases lay between the germline ends. This CDR3 has 13 residues. The CDR3 DNA is TGTGCCAGCAGTTTAGGTCAGTTAAACATTCAGTACTTC. Its protein is CASSLGQLNIQYF.

The chain couples TRBV7-9 to TRBJ1-5; tentative D call: TRBD1 (5 bases). V lost 4 bases and J lost 0, with 13 bases in between. The CDR3 runs to 16 residues. From germline, CDR1 is SEHNR and CDR2 FQNEAQ (reference sequence). CDR3 nucleotide sequence: TGTGCCAGCAGCTGGGGTGGGGGGGGTAGCAATCAGCCCCAGCATTTT. Residues: CASSWGGGGSNQPQHF.

J is TRBJ2-2 and V is TRBV5-1, with a weak D call TRBD1 (6 bases). Trimming cost V 7 bases and J 5 bases, with 15 bases left between them. The CDR3 totals 14 residues. CDR1 and CDR2 (germline): SGHRS, YFSETQ. The CDR3 is CASGNRVLTGELFF. The CDR3 coding sequence is TGCGCCAGCGGGAACAGGGTACTTACCGGGGAGCTGTTTTTT.

V usage is TRBV4-1 and J usage is TRBJ2-7; TRBD2 matches 8 bases. Germline V CDR1 and CDR2: MGHRA, YSYEKL. V was clipped by 2 bases and J by 2 bases; unmatched bases: 8. The CDR3 totals 16 residues. This chain's CDR3 is CASSQLRERGTYEQYF. The DNA of the CDR3 is TGCGCCAGCAGCCAACTCCGAGAGCGGGGGACCTACGAGCAGTACTTC.

The V and J genes are TRBV29-1 and TRBJ2-1; the D gene is possibly TRBD2 (7 bases). V was shortened by 3 bases and J by 6 bases, with 9 bases between the two germline ends. CDR3 length: 12 amino acids. Germline CDR1 SQVTM, CDR2 ANQGSEA. The CDR3 bases are TGCAGCGTTGAGGGAGGGGGCAATGAGCAGTTCTTC. Translated, it gives CSVEGGGNEQFF.

This chain joins TRBV6-6 and TRBJ1-1; 9 bases are shared with TRBD1. J was trimmed by 4 bases and V by 8 bases; bases with no gene match: 8. Germline-derived CDR1 and CDR2 are MNHNY and SVGAGI (reference sequence). CDR3 length equals 14 residues. CDR3 in DNA: TGTGCCAGCTCCGACAGGGGGATGAGCACTGAAGCTTTCTTT. Protein product: CASSDRGMSTEAFF.

The V gene is TRBV19, the J gene TRBJ2-1; D is perhaps TRBD2 (6 bases). The CDR3 is made up of 15 amino acids. Germline V gene sequence: CDR1 LNHDA, CDR2 SQIVND (reference sequence). With 1 base removed from V and 8 bases from J, the gap between germline ends came to 15 bases. This chain's CDR3 is CASSIGAAGRDEQFF. The CDR3 DNA reads TGTGCCAGTAGTATAGGGGCAGCGGGTAGAGATGAGCAGTTCTTC.

V and J are TRBV5-1 and TRBJ2-5; perhaps TRBD2 as D (5 bases). There are 13 residues in the CDR3. Between the trimmed V and J ends, which lost 0 bases and 9 bases, there was a span of 12 bases. Germline V gives CDR1 SGHRS, CDR2 YFSETQ. The DNA for the CDR3 is TGCGCCAGCAGCTTGGCCCTAGAGGGCCCCCAGTACTTC. Its protein product is CASSLALEGPQYF.

The chain links TRBV4-1 to TRBJ1-1, with D maybe TRBD1 (6 bases). Germline V gives CDR1 MGHRA, CDR2 YSYEKL. V was clipped by 1 base and J by 3 bases, with 15 bases between them. This CDR3 contains 16 residues. The CDR3 sequence is CASSQVRGRFYTEAFF. The CDR3 DNA reads TGCGCCAGCAGCCAAGTGAGGGGGAGGTTTTACACTGAAGCTTTCTTT.